The sample holds many counts of the clone carrying this TCR beta chain. V gave up 6 bases and J gave up 0 bases, with 9 bases separating them. The CDR3 has 12 residues. CDR1 is SQVTM, CDR2 ANQGSEA, per germline. This entry belongs to a study of T-cell reconstitution after alpha-beta-depleted transplantation in children. Molecular barcoding with unique molecular identifiers was used for the TCRbeta library. TCRdb analysed the PCR reads with MiXCR anew, one entry per CDR3 protein. The sample has 200,000 to 250,000 distinct CDR3 sequences, more than 10% seen once. V usage is TRBV29-1 and J usage is TRBJ2-7; the D gene is possibly TRBD1 (6 bases). The sequence was collected from a human donor who donated a stem cell graft to a child with acute lymphoblastic leukemia. The starting material was PBMCs from the stem cell graft donor, obtained from the stem cell graft. The CDR3 loop is CSVADSSYEQYF. The CDR3 nucleotides read TGCAGCGTGGCGGACAGCTCCTACGAGCAGTACTTC.